This entry lists 8 T cell receptor beta chains sequenced from one sample in a study of shared clonotypes between healthy human individuals. Sequencing used immunoSEQ multiplex PCR; TCRdb keeps in-frame clones, though not all of them. This repertoire shows roughly 2,300,000 clones, roughly 90% found once; its top ten account for around 0.4%. The sample was naive CD4+ T cells from PBMCs. Subset noted: CD45RA+ positively selected. The receptors were sampled from a man in his late teens or twenties in good health. Some clones in this sample may be carry-over from other donors' samples.

This clone was seen once. The gene calls are TRBV28 and TRBJ2-3; perhaps TRBD2 as D (5 bases). This CDR3 is built from 15 residues. CDR1 MDHEN and CDR2 SYDVKM come from the germline V gene. Trimming stripped 3 bases from V and 0 bases from J, with 10 bases between. Written as DNA, the CDR3 is TGTGCCAGCAGTTTCGAGGGAGTGAGCACAGATACGCAGTATTTT. Encoded protein: CASSFEGVSTDTQYF.

This clone was detected once. V usage is TRBV6-6 and J usage is TRBJ2-3; TRBD2 matches at 9 bases. Germline CDR1 is MNHNY and CDR2 is SVGAGI (reference sequence). This CDR3 comprises 16 residues. V was clipped by 6 bases and J by 6 bases; unmatched bases: 13. This chain's CDR3 is CASSRDVGSGGDTQYF. The CDR3 coding sequence is TGTGCCAGCAGCCGCGATGTGGGTAGCGGGGGCGATACGCAGTATTTT.

The rearrangement joins TRBV5-6 to TRBJ2-5; perhaps TRBD1 as D (5 bases). The germline V gene has CDR1 SGHDT and CDR2 YYEEEE. The V gene lost 10 bases and the J gene lost 5 bases, with 15 bases spanning the gap. The CDR3 runs 12 residues. CDR3 nucleotides: TGTGCCGCAGGGTCTAAAGGGGAGACCCAGTACTTC. Its translation: CAAGSKGETQYF.

The J gene is TRBJ2-3, the V gene TRBV9; the D is unclear. The CDR3 loop spans 13 amino acids. With 3 bases removed from V and 3 bases from J, the gap between germline ends came to 8 bases. Germline V lookup: CDR1 SGDLS, CDR2 YYNGEE. The DNA for the CDR3 is TGTGCCAGCAGCGCCCTACGGACAGATACGCAGTATTTT. Translating it yields CASSALRTDTQYF.

The V call is TRBV5-1, the J call TRBJ1-1; D uncertain. With 3 bases removed from V and 1 base from J, the gap between germline ends came to 4 bases. CDR1 is SGHRS and CDR2 is YFSETQ in the germline V gene. The CDR3 spans 12 residues. CDR3 residues: CASSSTNTEAFF. CDR3 nucleotides: TGCGCCAGCAGCTCCACGAACACTGAAGCTTTCTTT.

The CDR3 loop is CASSFVGAPSNQPQHF. Written as DNA, the CDR3 is TGTGCCAGCAGTTTCGTTGGGGCCCCCAGCAATCAGCCCCAGCATTTT. The chain links TRBV28 to TRBJ1-5; D is possibly TRBD1 (5 bases). With 3 bases removed from V and 1 base from J, the gap between germline ends came to 13 bases. CDR1 is MDHEN, CDR2 SYDVKM, per germline. CDR3 length: 16 residues.

The CDR3 here is CSVRSGAAYEQYF. The CDR3 DNA is TGCAGCGTCCGTTCCGGGGCGGCCTACGAGCAGTACTTC. The gene calls are TRBV29-1 and TRBJ2-7; D possibly uses TRBD1 or TRBD2 (5 bases each). There are 13 residues in the CDR3. From germline, CDR1 is SQVTM and CDR2 ANQGSEA. Between the trimmed V and J ends, which lost 6 bases and 2 bases, there was a span of 14 bases.

The sample holds one count of this clone. V is TRBV2 and J is TRBJ2-1, with 12 nucleotides matching TRBD2. Germline V gene sequence: CDR1 SNHLY, CDR2 FYNNEI. This CDR3 region has 14 residues. Trimming cost V 7 bases and J 5 bases; bases outside gene matches: 3. The CDR3 here is CASTRLAGDNEQFF. CDR3 coding DNA: TGTGCCAGCACCCGACTAGCGGGGGACAATGAGCAGTTCTTC.